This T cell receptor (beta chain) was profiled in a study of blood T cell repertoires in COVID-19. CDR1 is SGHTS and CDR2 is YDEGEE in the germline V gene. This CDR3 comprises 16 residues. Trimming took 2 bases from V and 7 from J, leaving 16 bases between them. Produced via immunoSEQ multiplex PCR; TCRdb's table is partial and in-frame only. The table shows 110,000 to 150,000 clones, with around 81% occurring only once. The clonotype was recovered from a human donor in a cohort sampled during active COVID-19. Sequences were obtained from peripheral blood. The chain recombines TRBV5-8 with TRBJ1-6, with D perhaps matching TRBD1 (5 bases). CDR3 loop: CASSFDGTGKNSPLHF. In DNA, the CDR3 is TGTGCCAGCAGCTTCGATGGTACAGGCAAAAATTCACCCCTCCACTTT.